This T cell receptor (beta chain) was sequenced during a study of PD-L1 blockade in urothelial cancer. J gave up 2 bases and V 8 bases, and 10 bases lay outside the gene matches. Germline loops: CDR1 MDHEN, CDR2 SYDVKM. This CDR3 contains 16 residues. Sequencing used immunoSEQ multiplex PCR; TCRdb keeps in-frame clones, though not all of them. The table lists fewer than 50,000 clones, about 93% of them singletons. This chain uses TRBV28 with TRBJ2-3; 10 bases agree with TRBD1. The sample here was PBMCs, taken around atezolizumab (anti-PD-L1) treatment. The sequence was collected from a man between 65 and 79 years old with urothelial cancer. CDR3 region: CASPGTGVPLTDTQYF. The CDR3 DNA sequence: TGTGCCAGCCCCGGGACAGGGGTCCCCCTCACAGATACGCAGTATTTT.